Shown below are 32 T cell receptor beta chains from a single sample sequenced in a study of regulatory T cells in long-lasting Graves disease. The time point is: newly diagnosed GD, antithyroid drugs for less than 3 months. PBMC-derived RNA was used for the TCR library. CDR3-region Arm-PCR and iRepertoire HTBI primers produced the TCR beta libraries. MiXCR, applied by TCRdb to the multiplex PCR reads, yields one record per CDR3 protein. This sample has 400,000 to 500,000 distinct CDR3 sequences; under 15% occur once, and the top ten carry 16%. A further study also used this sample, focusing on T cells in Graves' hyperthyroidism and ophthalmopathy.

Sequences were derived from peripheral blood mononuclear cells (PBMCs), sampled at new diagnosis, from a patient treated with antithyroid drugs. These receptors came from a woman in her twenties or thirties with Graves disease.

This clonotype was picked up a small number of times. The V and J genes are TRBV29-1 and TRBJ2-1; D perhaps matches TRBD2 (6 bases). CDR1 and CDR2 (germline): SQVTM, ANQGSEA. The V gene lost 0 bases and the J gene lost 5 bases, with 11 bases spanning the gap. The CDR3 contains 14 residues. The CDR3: CSVEERLVNNEQFF. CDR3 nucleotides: TGCAGCGTTGAAGAACGACTAGTGAACAATGAGCAGTTCTTC.

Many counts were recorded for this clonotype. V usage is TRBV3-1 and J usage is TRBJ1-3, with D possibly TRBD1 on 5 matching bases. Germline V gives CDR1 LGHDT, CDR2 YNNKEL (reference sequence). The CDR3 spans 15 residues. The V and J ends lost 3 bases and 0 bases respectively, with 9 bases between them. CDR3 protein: CASSQVGASGNTIYF. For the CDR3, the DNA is TGTGCCAGCAGCCAGGTCGGGGCCTCTGGAAACACCATATATTTT.

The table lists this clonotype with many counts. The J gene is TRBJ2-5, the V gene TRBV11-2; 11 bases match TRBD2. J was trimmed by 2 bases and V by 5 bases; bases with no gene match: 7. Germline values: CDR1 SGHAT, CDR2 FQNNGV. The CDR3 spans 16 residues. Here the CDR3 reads CASSLNSGGVQETQYF. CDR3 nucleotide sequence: TGTGCCAGCAGCCTCAATAGCGGGGGGGTTCAAGAGACCCAGTACTTC.

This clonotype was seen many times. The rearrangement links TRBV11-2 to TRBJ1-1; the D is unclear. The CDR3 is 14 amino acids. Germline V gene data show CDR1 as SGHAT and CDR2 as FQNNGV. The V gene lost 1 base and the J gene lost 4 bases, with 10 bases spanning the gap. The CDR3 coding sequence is TGTGCCAGCAGCTTAGGCGGGGATTTCACTGAAGCTTTCTTT. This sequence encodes CASSLGGDFTEAFF.

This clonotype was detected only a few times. For the CDR3, the DNA is TGTGCCAGCAGCGCCGCTTTAGCGGGAGCAGGAGATACGCAGTATTTT. Its translation is CASSAALAGAGDTQYF. This sequence joins TRBV9 and TRBJ2-3; TRBD2 agrees at 9 bases. The CDR3 has 16 residues. The germline V gene has CDR1 SGDLS and CDR2 YYNGEE. Trimming took 3 bases from V and 5 from J; bases not matched to a gene: 10.

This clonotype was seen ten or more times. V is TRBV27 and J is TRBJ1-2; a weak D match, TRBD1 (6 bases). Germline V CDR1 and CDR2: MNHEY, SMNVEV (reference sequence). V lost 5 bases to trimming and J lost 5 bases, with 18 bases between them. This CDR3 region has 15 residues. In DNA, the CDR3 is TGTGCCAGCAGTCCCTCGTCCGGGACAACGTATGGCTACACCTTC. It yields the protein CASSPSSGTTYGYTF.

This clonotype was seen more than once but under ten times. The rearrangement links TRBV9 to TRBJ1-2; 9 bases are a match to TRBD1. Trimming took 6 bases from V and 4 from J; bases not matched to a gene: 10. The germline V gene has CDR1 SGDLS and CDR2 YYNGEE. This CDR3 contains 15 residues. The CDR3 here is CASTGGQGTLYGYTF. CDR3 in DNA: TGTGCCAGCACCGGCGGACAGGGGACCCTCTATGGCTACACCTTC.

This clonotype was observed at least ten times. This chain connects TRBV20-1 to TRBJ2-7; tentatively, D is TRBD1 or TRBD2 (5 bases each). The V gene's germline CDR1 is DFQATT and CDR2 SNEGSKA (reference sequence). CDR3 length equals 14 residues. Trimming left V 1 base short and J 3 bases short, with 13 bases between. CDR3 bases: TGCAGTGCTAGAGCCGGCCGGGGCCACTACGAGCAGTACTTC. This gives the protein CSARAGRGHYEQYF.

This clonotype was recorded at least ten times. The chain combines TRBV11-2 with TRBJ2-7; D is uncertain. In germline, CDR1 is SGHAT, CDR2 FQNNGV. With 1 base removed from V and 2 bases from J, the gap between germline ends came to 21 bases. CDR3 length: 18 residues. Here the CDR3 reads CASSLGFGSFRPTYEQYF. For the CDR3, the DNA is TGTGCCAGCAGCTTAGGATTCGGGTCTTTCCGGCCAACCTACGAGCAGTACTTC.

The CDR3 protein is CASSYPPGGVNEQFF. The CDR3 nucleotides read TGTGCCAGCAGTTACCCCCCCGGGGGGGTGAATGAGCAGTTCTTC. This sequence joins TRBV6-9 and TRBJ2-1, with 8 bases fitting TRBD2. V lost 3 bases to trimming and J lost 7 bases; unmatched junction nucleotides: 8. The germline CDR1 and CDR2 sequences are MNHGY and SVAAGI. The CDR3 covers 15 residues.

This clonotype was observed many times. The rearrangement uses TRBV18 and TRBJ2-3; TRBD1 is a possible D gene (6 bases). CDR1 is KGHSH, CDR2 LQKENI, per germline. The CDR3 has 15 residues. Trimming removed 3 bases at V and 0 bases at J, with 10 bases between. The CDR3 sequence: CASSPRTASTDTQYF. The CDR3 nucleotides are TGTGCCAGCTCACCTCGGACAGCAAGCACAGATACGCAGTATTTT.

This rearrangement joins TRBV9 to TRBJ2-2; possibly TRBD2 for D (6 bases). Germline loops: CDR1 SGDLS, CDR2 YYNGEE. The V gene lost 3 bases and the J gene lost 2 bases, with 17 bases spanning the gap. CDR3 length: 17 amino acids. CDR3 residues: CASSARGLTTNTGELFF. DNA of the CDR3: TGTGCCAGCAGCGCCCGGGGACTCACTACAAACACCGGGGAGCTGTTTTTT.

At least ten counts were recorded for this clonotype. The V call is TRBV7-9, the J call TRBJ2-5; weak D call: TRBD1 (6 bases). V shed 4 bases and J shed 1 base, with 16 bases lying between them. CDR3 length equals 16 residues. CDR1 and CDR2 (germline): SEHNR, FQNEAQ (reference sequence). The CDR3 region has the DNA TGTGCCAGCAGCTCTAATACTGACAGGAGCCAAGAGACCCAGTACTTC. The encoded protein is CASSSNTDRSQETQYF.

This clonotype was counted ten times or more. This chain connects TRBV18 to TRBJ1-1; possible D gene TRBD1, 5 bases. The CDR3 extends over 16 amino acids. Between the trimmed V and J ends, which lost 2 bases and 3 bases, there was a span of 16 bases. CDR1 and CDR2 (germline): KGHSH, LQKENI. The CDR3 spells CASSPSHSAGDTEAFF. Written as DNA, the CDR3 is TGTGCCAGCTCACCATCTCACTCCGCGGGGGACACTGAAGCTTTCTTT.

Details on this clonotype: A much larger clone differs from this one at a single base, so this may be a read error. The CDR3: CSARDPGEQYF. Here the CDR3 DNA reads TGCAGTGCTAGAGATCCGGGCGAGCAGTACTTC. The chain has TRBV20-1 and TRBJ2-7, with D unresolved. V dropped 0 bases and J dropped 6 bases, with 6 bases sitting between them. Germline V gene sequence: CDR1 DFQATT, CDR2 SNEGSKA (reference sequence). This CDR3 has 11 amino acids.

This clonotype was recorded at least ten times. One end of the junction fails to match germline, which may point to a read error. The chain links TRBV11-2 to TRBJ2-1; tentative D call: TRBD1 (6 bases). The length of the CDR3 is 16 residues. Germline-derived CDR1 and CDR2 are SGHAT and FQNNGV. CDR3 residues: CASSSSYTSTGNERFF. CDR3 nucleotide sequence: TGTGCCAGCAGCTCCTCCTATACTTCAACAGGGAATGAGCGGTTCTTC.

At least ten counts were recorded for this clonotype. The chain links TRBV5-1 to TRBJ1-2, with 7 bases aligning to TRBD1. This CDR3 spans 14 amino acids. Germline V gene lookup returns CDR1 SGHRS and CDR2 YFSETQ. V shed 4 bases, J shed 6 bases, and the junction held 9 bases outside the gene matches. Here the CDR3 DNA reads TGCGCCAGCAGCGTCTTAACAGGGGCGCATGGCTACACCTTC. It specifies CASSVLTGAHGYTF.

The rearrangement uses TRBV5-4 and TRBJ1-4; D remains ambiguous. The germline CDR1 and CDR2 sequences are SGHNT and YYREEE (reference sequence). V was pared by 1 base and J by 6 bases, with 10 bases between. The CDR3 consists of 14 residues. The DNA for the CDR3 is TGTGCCAGCAGCTTGAACTCCAATGATGAAAAACTGTTTTTT. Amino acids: CASSLNSNDEKLFF.

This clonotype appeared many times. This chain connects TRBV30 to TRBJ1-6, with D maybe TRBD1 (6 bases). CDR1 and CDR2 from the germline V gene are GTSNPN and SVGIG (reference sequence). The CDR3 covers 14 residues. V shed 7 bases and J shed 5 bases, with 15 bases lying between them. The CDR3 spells CASSTGKNNSPLHF. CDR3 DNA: TGTGCCTCATCCACAGGGAAGAATAATTCACCCCTCCACTTT.

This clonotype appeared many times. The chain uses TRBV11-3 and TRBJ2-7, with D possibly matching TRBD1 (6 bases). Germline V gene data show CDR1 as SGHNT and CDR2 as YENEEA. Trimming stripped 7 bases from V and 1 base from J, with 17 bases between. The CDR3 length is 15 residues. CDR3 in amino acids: CASTLHRDVSYEQYF. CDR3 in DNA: TGTGCCAGCACCCTCCACAGGGACGTGTCCTACGAGCAGTACTTC. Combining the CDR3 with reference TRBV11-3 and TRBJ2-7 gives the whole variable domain EAGVVQSPRYKIIEKKQPVAFWCNPISGHNTLYWYLQNLGQGPELLIRYENEEAVDDSQLPKDRFSAERLKGVDSTLKIQPAELGDSAVYLCASTLHRDVSYEQYFGPGTRLTVT.

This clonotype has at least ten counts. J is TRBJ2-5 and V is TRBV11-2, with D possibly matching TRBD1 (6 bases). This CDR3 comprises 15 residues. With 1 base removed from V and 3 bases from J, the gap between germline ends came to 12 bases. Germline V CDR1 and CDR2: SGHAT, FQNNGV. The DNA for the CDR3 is TGTGCCAGCAGCTTAGTTATGGGGGCAAAAGAGACCCAGTACTTC. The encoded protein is CASSLVMGAKETQYF.

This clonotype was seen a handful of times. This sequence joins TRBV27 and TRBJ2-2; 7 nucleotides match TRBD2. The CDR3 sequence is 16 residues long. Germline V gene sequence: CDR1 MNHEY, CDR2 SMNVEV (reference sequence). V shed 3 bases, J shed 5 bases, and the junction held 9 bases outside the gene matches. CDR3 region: CASSFLGGSGTGELFF. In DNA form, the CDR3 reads TGTGCCAGCAGTTTTTTGGGCGGGAGTGGGACCGGGGAGCTGTTTTTT.

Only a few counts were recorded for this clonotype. The CDR3 sequence: CASSSAAGTGGYYGYTF. In DNA, the CDR3 is TGTGCCAGCAGTTCCGCGGCCGGGACAGGGGGCTACTATGGCTACACCTTC. The chain combines TRBV28 with TRBJ1-2, with TRBD1 matching over 12 bases. CDR3 length: 17 amino acids. V lost 4 bases, J lost 3 bases, and 9 bases stayed unmatched. In germline, CDR1 is MDHEN, CDR2 SYDVKM.

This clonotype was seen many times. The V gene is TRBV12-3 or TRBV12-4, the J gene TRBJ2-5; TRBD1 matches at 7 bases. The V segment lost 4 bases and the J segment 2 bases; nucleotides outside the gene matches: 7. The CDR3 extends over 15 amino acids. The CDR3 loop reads CASSWGRTGQETQYF. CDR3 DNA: TGTGCCAGCAGTTGGGGTCGGACAGGACAAGAGACCCAGTACTTC.

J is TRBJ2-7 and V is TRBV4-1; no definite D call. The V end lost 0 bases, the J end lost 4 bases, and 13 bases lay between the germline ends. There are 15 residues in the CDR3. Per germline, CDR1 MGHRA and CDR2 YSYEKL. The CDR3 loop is CASSQDELRIYEQYF. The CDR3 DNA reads TGCGCCAGCAGCCAAGATGAATTACGGATATACGAGCAGTACTTC.

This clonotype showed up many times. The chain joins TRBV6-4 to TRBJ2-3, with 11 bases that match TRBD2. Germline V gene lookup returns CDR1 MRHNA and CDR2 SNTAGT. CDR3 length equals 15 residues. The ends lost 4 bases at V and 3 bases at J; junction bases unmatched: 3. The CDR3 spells CASSVLAGGTDTQYF. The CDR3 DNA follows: TGTGCCAGCAGTGTTCTAGCGGGAGGTACAGATACGCAGTATTTT.

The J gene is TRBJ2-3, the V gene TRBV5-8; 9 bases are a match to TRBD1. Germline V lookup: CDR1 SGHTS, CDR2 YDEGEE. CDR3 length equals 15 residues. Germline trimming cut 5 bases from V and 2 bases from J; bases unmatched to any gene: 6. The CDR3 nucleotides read TGTGCCAGCAGATTAACAGGGGGCCCCACAGATACGCAGTATTTT. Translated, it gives CASRLTGGPTDTQYF.

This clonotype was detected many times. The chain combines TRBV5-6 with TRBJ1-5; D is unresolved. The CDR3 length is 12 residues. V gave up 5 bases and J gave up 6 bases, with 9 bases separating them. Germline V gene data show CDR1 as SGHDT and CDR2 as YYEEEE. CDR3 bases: TGTGCCAGCAGTTTATGGGGTCAGCCCCAGCATTTT. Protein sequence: CASSLWGQPQHF. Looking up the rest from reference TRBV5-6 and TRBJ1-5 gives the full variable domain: DAGVTQSPTHLIKTRGQQVTLRCSPKSGHDTVSWYQQALGQGPQFIFQYYEEEERQRGNFPDRFSGHQFPNYSSELNVNALLLGDSALYLCASSLWGQPQHFGDGTRLSIL.

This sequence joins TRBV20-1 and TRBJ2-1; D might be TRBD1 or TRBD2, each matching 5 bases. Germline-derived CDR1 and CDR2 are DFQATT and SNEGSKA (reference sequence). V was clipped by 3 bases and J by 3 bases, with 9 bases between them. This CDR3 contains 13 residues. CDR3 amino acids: CSARGDGYNEQFF. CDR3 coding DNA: TGCAGTGCTAGGGGGGACGGCTACAATGAGCAGTTCTTC.

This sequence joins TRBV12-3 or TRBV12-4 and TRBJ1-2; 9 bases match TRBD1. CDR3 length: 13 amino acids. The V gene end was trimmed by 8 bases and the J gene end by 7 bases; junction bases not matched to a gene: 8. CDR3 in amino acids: CASSGTGQAGYTF. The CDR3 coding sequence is TGTGCCAGCTCCGGGACAGGGCAGGCTGGCTACACCTTC.

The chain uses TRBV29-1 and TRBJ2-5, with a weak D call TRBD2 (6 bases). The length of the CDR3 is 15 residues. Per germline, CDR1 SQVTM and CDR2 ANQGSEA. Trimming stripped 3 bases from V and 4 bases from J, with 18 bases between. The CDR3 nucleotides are TGCAGCGTTGATGCGAAGGCCAGAGCGGGAGAGACCCAGTACTTC. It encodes CSVDAKARAGETQYF.

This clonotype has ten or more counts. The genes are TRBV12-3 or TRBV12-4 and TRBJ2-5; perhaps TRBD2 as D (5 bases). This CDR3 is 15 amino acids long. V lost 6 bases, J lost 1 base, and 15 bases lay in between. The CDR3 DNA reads TGTGCCAGCAGCCCAGCTGGGAGAATCCAAGAGACCCAGTACTTC. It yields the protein CASSPAGRIQETQYF.